This paragraph covers one T cell receptor (beta chain) sequence. What antigen it recognizes has not been identified. Qualities for individual bases were not recorded, and no much larger clone is one base off. These data come from a study of identical twins (dated by TCRdb to 2015 to 2016). General notes on the study: To test whether fetal clonotypes persist, this study deep-sequenced TCR alpha and beta repertoires from monozygotic twins, from unrelated adults of various ages, and from cord blood. To rule out contamination, replicate twin experiments were performed at different times with different library preparation protocols. Overall study results and their limits: The excess sharing between twins in beta out-of-frame sequences was weaker because fewer shared sequences reduced the signal-to-noise ratio. Compared with coincidental sharing between unrelated individuals, out-of-frame TCR alpha sequences shared between twins showed an excess of sequences with low generation probability. Abundant cord blood beta clonotypes carried fewer insertions; young adult naive repertoires showed a weaker similar trend, while memory repertoires showed none. In monozygotic twins, out-of-frame TCR alpha sharing was systematically underestimated by recombination models, although the models agreed with sharing between unrelated individuals. Invariant T cells such as MAIT and iNKT could partly confound zero-insertion analyses, though diverse VJ usage argued against this for most clonotypes. Because the same donors could not be followed over many years, the conclusions depended on cross-sectional statistical analysis.

The library was generated by 5' RACE. The data were produced on an Illumina HiSeq 2000. A universal primer binding site was introduced by template switching, and a unique molecular identifier was present in the final cDNA, enabling accurate counting of TCR cDNA molecules. First-strand cDNA for TCR alpha and beta chains was synthesized from specific primers in the conserved constant-segment region. To control for contamination, every cDNA library carried two barcodes: a SMART-Mk sample barcode plus Illumina barcodes. Two successive PCR steps introduced TruSeq adapter sequences along with Illumina sample barcodes. TCR alpha and beta cDNA libraries were sequenced on the Illumina HiSeq platform with custom primers. Per the source publication's procedure: MiGEC was used to process raw reads and extract unique molecular identifiers, and MiXCR was used to find CDR3 positions. Recombination models were inferred per individual with the repgenHMM and IGoR tools using an EM algorithm. Shared clonotypes were analyzed with the tcR package in R, and sharing was normalized by the product of cloneset sizes. To study raw recombination free of thymic and clonal selection effects, out-of-frame nonproductive sequences were analyzed. TCRdb trimmed the raw reads at Q25, called clones with MiXCR and kept productive beta chains. Each CDR3 protein appears once, grouped with its most common genes and DNA. The V and J calls reflect TCRdb's pipeline rather than the authors' work. In all, the sample holds approximately 210,000 distinct CDR3 sequences, and approximately 16% of those were seen once. Together, the top ten hold 35% to 45% of the sample.

V loses 3 bases, J loses 3 bases, and the germline ends lie 14 bases apart. Based on the germline V gene (reference sequence), the CDR1 and CDR2 sequences are SEHNR and FQNEAQ. The CDR3 spans 15 residues, from the cysteine through the phenylalanine. Here the CDR3 DNA is all that survives: 45 bases in frame from base 1. Every donor was a healthy Caucasian. Three pairs of female monozygotic twins, all aged 18 to 29 years, made up the twin cohort. CD4+ and CD8+ T cell populations were isolated with positive isolation kits from Invitrogen. These data were also filed under a second study, of T cells expressing NK-cell markers. In that second paper, the authors write: In sorted CD3+CD56+NKG2C+, CD3+CD56+NKG2C- and CD3+CD56-NKG2C+ T-cell subsets from eight donors, TCR beta-chain repertoires were profiled. Of the eight sequenced donors, seven were found to be HCMV-seropositive and one was found to be HCMV-seronegative. To restrict sorting to alphabetaTCR-expressing T cells, an anti-gammadeltaTCR antibody was added in several experiments. In over five donors, the dominant CD3+CD56+NKG2C+ clonotypes were among the top 10 CD8+ clonotypes and accounted for about 1.0-7.5% of CD8+ T cells. Those dominant clonotypes were again the most abundant among CD3+CD56-NKG2C+ cells in a handful of donors, at 28.3-60.1%. Whether the expanded NKG2C-expressing T cell clones were specific for HCMV antigens was left unclear. The study sequenced eight donors, all healthy volunteers chosen at random: three men and five women. To determine HCMV serostatus, a commercial ELISA kit was used to detect HCMV-specific IgG in serum. Reads were demultiplexed and grouped by UMI with MIGEC, and clonotypes were assembled and quantified with MiTCR. To remove erroneous sequences, TCR cDNA sequences were retained only when supported by two or more reads. The tcR package was used for downstream repertoire analysis, with clonotypes matched between fractions based on CDR3 nucleotide sequence plus V segment. VDJmatch was used to annotate antigen specificity against VDJdb, with one amino acid substitution in CDR3 allowed.

The receptor was derived from a woman younger than 30 in good health. The rearranged segments are TRBV7-9 and TRBJ1-1; 5 matching bases give a weak D call of TRBD1. Sequencing was carried out using CD8+ T cells sorted from blood. Here the CDR3 is given as CASSFSRGQYTEAFF. The DNA sequence follows: TGTGCCAGCAGCTTCTCTCGGGGCCAGTACACTGAAGCTTTCTTT.